This T cell receptor (beta chain) is drawn from a study of identical twins. This CDR3 region has 14 residues. V trimming: 2 bases; J trimming: 7 bases; junction bases outside the gene matches: 4. Germline CDR1 ENHRY, CDR2 SYGVKD. Study results and caveats: Alpha sequences out of frame and shared by twins had excess low generation probability. Twin pairs had excess sharing that was weaker in beta out-of-frame sequences.

Donors were all healthy Caucasians. TCRdb analysed the 5' RACE reads with MiXCR anew, one entry per CDR3 protein. Of some 1,600,000 distinct CDR3 sequences in the sample, about 32% were seen once. Comment on this clonotype: Its target is unknown.

Specimen: cord blood. The chain joins TRBV10-3 to TRBJ1-2; 10 nucleotides align to TRBD1. The receptor comes from a newborn girl in good health. The CDR3: CAISEGQGGIGYTF. As DNA, the CDR3 is TGTGCCATCAGTGAGGGACAGGGGGGTATTGGCTACACCTTC.